The TCR beta chain described here comes from a study of T cells in Graves' hyperthyroidism and ophthalmopathy. Study observations and caveats: Ophthalmopathy was told apart from stable hyperthyroidism by a 13 V-J model. Blood samples included most of the expanded thyroid clonotypes exceeding 0.001.

Those patients with uncontrolled infection, other autoimmune disease, pregnancy or lactation were excluded. PBMCs came from roughly 10 ml fresh peripheral blood. The TCR beta CDR3 regions underwent amplification using RNA transcripts as the source. The study used the HTBI primer set for a first-round RT-PCR of the TCR CDR3. A single record per CDR3 protein comes from TCRdb applying MiXCR to the multiplex PCR reads. The table shows 450,000 to 500,000 distinct CDR3 sequences, with 22% occurring only once. Note on this clonotype: Its cognate antigen is unknown.

This TCR was sampled from a woman between 70 and 85 years old with Graves' ophthalmopathy. Sequencing was carried out using blood.

The CDR3 bases are TGTGCCAGCAGCCCTCGGTCGGACTACACAGATACGCAGTATTTT. Translation gives CASSPRSDYTDTQYF. This sequence joins TRBV7-9 and TRBJ2-3, with TRBD2 as a possible D gene (6 bases). This CDR3 contains 15 residues. V shed 5 bases and J shed 2 bases, with 14 bases lying between them. Germline V gene sequence: CDR1 SEHNR, CDR2 FQNEAQ (reference sequence).